This TCR beta chain was profiled in a study of T cells after yellow fever vaccination (dated by TCRdb to 2018 to 2020). Background on the whole study: The SMART-Seq v4 Ultra Low Input RNA kit was used to prepare libraries from fractions with low cell numbers. To follow T-cell clones before and after both primary and booster YFV17D yellow fever vaccination, bulk TCR alpha and beta repertoires underwent longitudinal sequencing. The cohort comprised two healthy male donors, one aged 18 to 29 and one aged 30 to 39 years. Blood was collected at multiple timepoints before and after primary and secondary immunization, and bulk PBMC replicates and cell subsets were isolated. What the study reported, not specific to this receptor: The secondary T-cell response was weaker than the primary response but faster, peaking on day 5 instead of day 15. Most clones expanded after primary vaccination (around 96% of CD4 and approximately 86% of CD8) were re-detected after the booster, suggesting that broad memory maintenance occurred. Because only a couple of donors were included in the study, the extent to which the findings can be generalized is limited. Because abundant contaminating clonotypes from the bulk population could be contained in FACS-sorted repertoires, computational filtering was required. A small fraction of clonotypes appeared in both the CD4 and CD8 compartments, likely as a result of convergent recombination.

This specimen's treatment or condition label, per the study, means: live attenuated yellow fever vaccine strain. At each blood-draw timepoint, two biological replicates of bulk PBMCs were obtained. A standard Ficoll-Paque protocol was used to isolate PBMCs from peripheral blood. RNA was extracted with TriZol from bulk PBMCs, CD4 and CD8 fractions, and dextramer-positive and dextramer-negative fractions. TCR cDNA was synthesized by 5'RACE template switching, through which a universal primer site and unique molecular identifiers were introduced. cDNA synthesis was primed from both the TCR alpha and TCR beta constant segments. Library amplification involved two PCR steps, and the second step added sample barcodes and sequencing adapters. Sequencing of libraries was performed on Illumina HiSeq 2500 (2x100 bp) or NovaSeq (2x150 bp). Per the original workflow: MIGEC handled demultiplexing of reads and collapsing into UMI consensus sequences, while MiXCR performed V(D)J alignment. Vaccine-responding clonotypes were defined with edgeR using replicate PBMC samples, requiring FDR below 0.01 and a log2 fold change above 5 up to day 15. Bulk clonotypes were assigned CD4 or CD8 identity according to which sequenced CD4 or CD8 repertoire held them at higher abundance. TCRdb handled the public reads itself, with Q25 trimming in fastp and clone calling in MiXCR, and kept productive beta chains. For every CDR3 protein sequence, its rows merge into one entry that carries the most common genes and DNA. TCRdb assigned the V and J calls; the authors' analysis was not used. The sample has nearly 550,000 distinct CDR3 sequences on record, about 19% of them singletons. 14% of the sample comes from the top ten.

From the cysteine through the phenylalanine, the CDR3 covers 15 amino acids. The DNA shown is the 45-base CDR3, in frame from base 1. The trim is 8 bases for V and 4 bases for J, with a gap of 20 bases between the germline ends. Looking up the germline V gene yields CDR1 SGHAT and CDR2 FQNNGV. Concerning this clonotype itself: The antigen this receptor binds is unknown. No qualities accompany the bases; no much larger clone lies one base away.

The sequence came from a man aged 30-40 years who received the YFV17D yellow fever vaccine. The sample consisted of PBMCs, taken 15 days after the yellow fever booster vaccination. Recombination connected TRBV11-2 to TRBJ2-5; the D gene remains uncertain. The DNA is TGTGCCAGCGTAGCCTCCTCCGTGGGTGGAGAGACCCAGTACTTC. Its amino acids are CASVASSVGGETQYF.